A single sample gave rise to the 14 T cell receptor beta chains below, sequenced in a study of blood T cell repertoires in COVID-19. TCRdb's table, derived via immunoSEQ multiplex PCR, lists solely in-frame clones and lacks some. In the table there are 130,000 to 150,000 clones, about nine tenths of which are singletons. The sample taken for sequencing was peripheral blood. These receptors were obtained from an elderly man with acute or convalescent COVID-19.

This sequence joins TRBV27 and TRBJ1-1, with 9 bases identical to TRBD1. CDR3 length: 15 amino acids. Germline loops: CDR1 MNHEY, CDR2 SMNVEV (reference sequence). With 5 bases clipped from V and 1 base from J, the junction kept 5 bases outside the gene matches. CDR3: CASSPLDRGNTEAFF. The CDR3 region has the DNA TGTGCCAGCAGTCCTTTGGACAGGGGGAACACTGAAGCTTTCTTT.

V is TRBV27 and J is TRBJ2-1; 8 nucleotides align to TRBD1. V was clipped by 4 bases and J by 7 bases; unmatched bases: 12. CDR3 length: 16 residues. Germline V CDR1 and CDR2: MNHEY, SMNVEV (reference sequence). The CDR3 DNA reads as TGTGCCAGCAGTTCACGTGGACAGGGATCAAGAAATGAGCAGTTCTTC. This gives the protein CASSSRGQGSRNEQFF.

This clone was detected only a few times. The rearrangement joins TRBV2 to TRBJ2-7, with 7 bases identical to TRBD1. This CDR3 has 14 amino acids. Germline CDR1 is SNHLY and CDR2 is FYNNEI. Germline trimming cut 5 bases from V and 2 bases from J; bases unmatched to any gene: 6. The CDR3 is CASSSTGTTYEQYF. CDR3 bases: TGTGCCAGCAGTTCGACAGGGACAACCTACGAGCAGTACTTC.

This chain connects TRBV30 to TRBJ1-2; D remains ambiguous. V lost 1 base and J 0 bases, leaving 6 bases between the germline ends. Germline V gives CDR1 GTSNPN, CDR2 SVGIG (reference sequence). The CDR3 is 13 residues long. The CDR3 nucleotides read TGTGCCTGGAGTGGAGTCGCTAACTATGGCTACACCTTC. It translates to CAWSGVANYGYTF.

The V call is TRBV4-2, the J call TRBJ2-7; maybe TRBD2 (6 bases). V gave up 0 bases and J gave up 7 bases, with 16 bases separating them. The CDR3 covers 15 residues. The V gene's germline CDR1 is LGHNA and CDR2 YNFKEQ. CDR3 amino acids: CASSQDQGGVWEQYF. The CDR3 region has the DNA TGTGCCAGCAGCCAAGATCAAGGCGGGGTCTGGGAGCAGTACTTC.

This sequence joins TRBV28 and TRBJ1-4, with a weak D call TRBD1 (6 bases). The CDR3 covers 16 residues. V was clipped by 6 bases and J by 0 bases, with 14 bases between them. CDR1 MDHEN and CDR2 SYDVKM come from the germline V gene. The CDR3 DNA is TGTGCCAGCAGCCCATCGGGACACGCAACTAATGAAAAACTGTTTTTT. This encodes CASSPSGHATNEKLFF.

Notes on this clone: Other DNA sequences in this specimen translate into the identical CDR3. The chain has TRBV7-2 and TRBJ2-5; D perhaps matches TRBD2 (5 bases). V dropped 1 base and J dropped 1 base, with 7 bases sitting between them. Germline-derived CDR1 and CDR2 are SGHTA and FQGNSA. The CDR3 sequence is 14 residues long. Here the CDR3 reads CASSLGGSQETQYF. The DNA of the CDR3 is TGTGCCAGCAGCTTAGGAGGGTCCCAAGAGACCCAGTACTTC.

This chain connects TRBV7-9 to TRBJ2-3; 8 bases are a match to TRBD2. In germline, CDR1 is SEHNR, CDR2 FQNEAQ (reference sequence). CDR3 length equals 19 residues. The ends lost 1 base at V and 4 bases at J; junction bases unmatched: 16. The CDR3 region is CASSLGSREGTRTPDTQYF. The CDR3 nucleotides read TGTGCCAGCAGCTTAGGAAGTCGGGAGGGGACTAGGACTCCAGATACGCAGTATTTT. The full variable domain, in which reference TRBV7-9 and TRBJ2-3 provide the parts outside the CDR3, is DTGVSQNPRHKITKRGQNVTFRCDPISEHNRLYWYRQTLGQGPEFLTYFQNEAQLEKSRLLSDRFSAERPKGSFSTLEIQRTEQGDSAMYLCASSLGSREGTRTPDTQYFGPGTRLTVL.

The chain recombines TRBV9 with TRBJ2-6; no clear D. The CDR3 sequence is 15 residues long. Per the germline V gene, CDR1 is SGDLS and CDR2 is YYNGEE. Between the trimmed V and J ends, which lost 1 base and 2 bases, there was a span of 7 bases. The CDR3 loop reads CASSVRATGANVLTF. Written as DNA, the CDR3 is TGTGCCAGCAGCGTACGAGCAACTGGGGCCAACGTCCTGACTTTC. Based on the CDR3 plus reference TRBV9 and TRBJ2-6, the full variable domain is DSGVTQTPKHLITATGQRVTLRCSPRSGDLSVYWYQQSLDQGLQFLIQYYNGEERAKGNILERFSAQQFPDLHSELNLSSLELGDSALYFCASSVRATGANVLTFGAGSRLTVL.

The CDR3 spells CASSVIRQETQYF. CDR3 DNA sequence: TGCGCCAGCAGCGTTATCAGGCAAGAGACCCAGTACTTC. The V and J genes are TRBV5-1 and TRBJ2-5; D call uncertain. The CDR3 length is 13 residues. Trimming stripped 4 bases from V and 2 bases from J, with 9 bases between. Per the germline V gene, CDR1 is SGHRS and CDR2 is YFSETQ.

The rearrangement joins TRBV5-1 to TRBJ1-2; TRBD1 matches at 8 bases. The CDR3 contains 15 residues. With 2 bases clipped from V and 4 bases from J, the junction kept 7 bases outside the gene matches. Germline CDR1 reads SGHRS; CDR2 reads YFSETQ. In DNA form, the CDR3 reads TGCGCCAGCAGCTTTTCAGGGGGCGCGGGCTATGGCTACACCTTC. Translation: CASSFSGGAGYGYTF.

DNA for the CDR3: TGTGCCAGCAGTCGCCCAGGTGGCGGGCAAGAGACCCAGTACTTC. Protein: CASSRPGGGQETQYF. The chain has TRBV28 and TRBJ2-5, with TRBD2 as a possible D gene (5 bases). Trimming pared 5 bases from V and 2 bases from J, leaving 15 bases between. This CDR3 region has 15 residues. Looked up from germline, CDR1 is MDHEN and CDR2 is SYDVKM.

The genes are TRBV19 and TRBJ2-3, with 8 bases lining up with TRBD1. This CDR3 is built from 15 residues. V was clipped by 1 base and J by 1 base; unmatched bases: 1. Per the germline V gene, CDR1 is LNHDA and CDR2 is SQIVND (reference sequence). Written as DNA, the CDR3 is TGTGCCAGTAGTATAGGGGGACAGGGCACAGATACGCAGTATTTT. It translates to CASSIGGQGTDTQYF. The full variable domain, rest sourced from reference TRBV19 and TRBJ2-3, is DGGITQSPKYLFRKEGQNVTLSCEQNLNHDAMYWYRQDPGQGLRLIYYSQIVNDFQKGDIAEGYSVSREKKESFPLTVTSAQKNPTAFYLCASSIGGQGTDTQYFGPGTRLTVL.

The rearrangement joins TRBV5-8 to TRBJ2-2; maybe TRBD1 (5 bases). Between the trimmed V and J ends, which lost 0 bases and 1 base, there was a span of 7 bases. The V gene's germline CDR1 is SGHTS and CDR2 YDEGEE. The CDR3 is 15 residues long. The CDR3 sequence: CASSLGTLNTGELFF. The CDR3 nucleotides are TGTGCCAGCAGCTTGGGGACATTGAACACCGGGGAGCTGTTTTTT.